This TCR beta chain appears in the sequencing data of a study of post-analysis software for immune sequencing data. Across the whole study: The courses of disease that were included comprised relapsing-remitting, secondary progressive and progressive-relapsing multiple sclerosis. Study outcomes and limitations: Same-batch preparations were strongly co-clustered by F measure. Included in a set of five TRBV segments more frequent in patients than controls were TRBV5-6, TRBV5-1 and TRBV20-1. Those with multiple sclerosis, the patient group, showed significantly lower normalized Chao1 diversity than controls.

A word on this clonotype: Its target is not known.

Every TCR beta cDNA library bore unique molecular identifiers. MiXCR, applied by TCRdb to the PCR reads, yields one record per CDR3 protein. The sample consists of some 690,000 distinct CDR3 sequences, around 64% of them appearing once. This CDR3 is 17 amino acids long. V lost 1 base and J lost 3; bases outside the gene matches: 6. The germline gives CDR1 LGHNA, CDR2 YNFKEQ. This chain connects TRBV4-2 to TRBJ1-2, with 12 bases that match TRBD1. Specimen: blood. This TCR was sampled from a girl aged 2-10 years with multiple sclerosis. DNA of the CDR3: TGTGCCAGCAGCCAAGTGGGGACAGGGGGCCGTGACTATGGCTACACCTTC. Protein: CASSQVGTGGRDYGYTF.